A selection of T cell receptor beta chains follows, all from one sample in a study of cytomegalovirus exposure and HLA in healthy donors. Clones were sequenced by immunoSEQ multiplex PCR, and TCRdb holds only the in-frame ones, with some missing. The sample lists about 180,000 clones, less than 90% seen once, with under 1.5% in the top ten. The source material was PBMCs. These receptor sequences come from a girl aged 5-17 years in good health and CMV-seropositive. CDR3s leave out the opening cysteine and the closing phenylalanine or tryptophan. D genes are given only for firm matches.

TRBD1	TRBV5-1	15	TRBJ2-5	ASSLGVLDRAGETQY
TRBD1	TRBV5-1	13	TRBJ2-1	ASSPLGDSYNEQF
.	TRBV10-2	10	TRBJ1-3	ASTAGTNTIY
TRBD2	TRBV7-3	14	TRBJ2-2	ASSLTASGSTGELF
TRBD1	TRBV27	13	TRBJ1-1	ASSLTGGAFTEAF
.	TRBV4-1	10	TRBJ2-7	ASSRTGYEQY
TRBD1	TRBV4-1	11	TRBJ2-7	ASSVQGENEQY
.	TRBV28	12	TRBJ2-2	ASSLVGYGEGLF
TRBD1	TRBV6-5	12	TRBJ1-1	ASGTGRLNTEAF
TRBD1	TRBV5-1	12	TRBJ1-5	ASSLRQGGQPQH
.	TRBV4-1	12	TRBJ2-1	ASRPLGLNNEQF
TRBD2	TRBV25-1	15	TRBJ2-3	ASSEGAAGGRLNTQY
.	TRBV27	13	TRBJ1-5	ASSLSPGWNQPQH
.	TRBV30	9	TRBJ2-7	AGGVSYEQY
TRBD1	TRBV25-1	14	TRBJ2-3	ASSNLRDRNTDTQY
TRBD1	TRBV15	14	TRBJ2-7	ATSRDRVSGSYEQY
TRBD1	TRBV2	11	TRBJ1-2	ASKPGTGVRYT
.	TRBV6-1	12	TRBJ2-7	ASSEAPGHNEQY
TRBD1	TRBV19	14	TRBJ2-7	ASSMIGTGSSYEQY
.	TRBV5-6	13	TRBJ2-2	ASSLEAVNTGELF
TRBD1	TRBV6-5	11	TRBJ1-1	ASIPGQGREAF
.	TRBV19	10	TRBJ1-2	ASSIDRGGYT
TRBD2	TRBV19	13	TRBJ2-1	ASTDSGLSYNEQF
TRBD2	TRBV7-6	14	TRBJ2-7	ASSLAGSGSSYEQY
.	TRBV19	13	TRBJ2-1	ASSLGSPPYNEQF
.	TRBV25-1	13	TRBJ2-5	ASSGRGSGQETQY
.	TRBV29-1	9	TRBJ1-1	SALLPVEAF
TRBD2	TRBV25-1	11	TRBJ2-7	ASSAGLANEQY
.	TRBV29-1	12	TRBJ2-1	SVGRQGGNNEQF
TRBD2	TRBV19	12	TRBJ2-1	ASIAGELGNEQF
TRBD2	TRBV30	12	TRBJ2-3	AWSVLAGTDTQY
.	TRBV7-2	13	TRBJ2-5	ASSLVRRAGETQY
TRBD2	TRBV7-6	14	TRBJ2-5	ASSSTSGSFQETQY
.	TRBV10-2	11	TRBJ2-7	ASSEPAGHEQY
TRBD2	TRBV7-7	13	TRBJ2-1	ASSLASGRDGEQF
TRBD1	TRBV19	13	TRBJ2-2	ASSISSTGSGELF
TRBD1	TRBV9	14	TRBJ2-7	ASSPPPGQGASEQY
.	TRBV5-8	12	TRBJ2-5	ASSPDSPRGTQY
TRBD1	TRBV4-2	14	TRBJ1-5	ASSQDIPQGTQPQH
TRBD2	TRBV5-1	13	TRBJ2-5	ASSLLAGGRETQY
TRBD2	TRBV10-3	15	TRBJ2-5	AISEPATSGSEETQY
TRBD2	TRBV6-1	14	TRBJ2-7	ASSEWSSGGSYEQY
TRBD2	TRBV25-1	11	TRBJ2-3	ATSGSGTDTQY
.	TRBV7-9	12	TRBJ1-1	AIQGPADTAEAF
TRBD2	TRBV27	14	TRBJ2-5	ASSTTDWGGQETQY
TRBD2	TRBV10-3	13	TRBJ2-7	AMNSGLAFSYEQY
.	TRBV29-1	11	TRBJ1-1	SVERRYHTEAF
TRBD1	TRBV30	12	TRBJ1-5	AWSGPRGDQPQH
TRBD1	TRBV5-1	13	TRBJ1-2	ASSPNWDSLYGYT
.	TRBV30	11	TRBJ1-1	AWSTQGSTEAF
.	TRBV7-8	14	TRBJ2-3	ASSFQRAFSTDTQY
.	TRBV7-9	11	TRBJ1-2	ASSPSGDNGYT
TRBD2	TRBV7-8	14	TRBJ2-1	ASSLAREGSYNEQF
TRBD1	TRBV18	14	TRBJ1-3	ASSPWDRGTRNTIY
.	TRBV27	13	TRBJ2-6	ASSLLGYGANVLT